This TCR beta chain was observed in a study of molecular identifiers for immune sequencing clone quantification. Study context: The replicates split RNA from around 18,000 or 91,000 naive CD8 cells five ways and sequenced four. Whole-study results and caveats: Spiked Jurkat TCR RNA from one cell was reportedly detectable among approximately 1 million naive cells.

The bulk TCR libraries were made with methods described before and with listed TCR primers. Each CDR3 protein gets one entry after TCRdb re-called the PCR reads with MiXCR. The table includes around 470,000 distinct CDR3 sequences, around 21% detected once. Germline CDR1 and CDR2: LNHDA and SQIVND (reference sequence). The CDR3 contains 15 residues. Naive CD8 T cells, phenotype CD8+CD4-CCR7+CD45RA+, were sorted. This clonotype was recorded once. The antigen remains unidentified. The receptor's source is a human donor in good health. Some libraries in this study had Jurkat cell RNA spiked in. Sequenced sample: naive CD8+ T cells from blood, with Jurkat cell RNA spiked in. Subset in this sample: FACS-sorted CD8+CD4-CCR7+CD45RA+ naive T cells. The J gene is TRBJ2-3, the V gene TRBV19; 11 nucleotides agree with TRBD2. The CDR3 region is CTCSSTSGSLDTQYF. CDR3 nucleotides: TGTACCTGTAGTTCAACTAGCGGGAGTTTGGATACGCAGTATTTT.